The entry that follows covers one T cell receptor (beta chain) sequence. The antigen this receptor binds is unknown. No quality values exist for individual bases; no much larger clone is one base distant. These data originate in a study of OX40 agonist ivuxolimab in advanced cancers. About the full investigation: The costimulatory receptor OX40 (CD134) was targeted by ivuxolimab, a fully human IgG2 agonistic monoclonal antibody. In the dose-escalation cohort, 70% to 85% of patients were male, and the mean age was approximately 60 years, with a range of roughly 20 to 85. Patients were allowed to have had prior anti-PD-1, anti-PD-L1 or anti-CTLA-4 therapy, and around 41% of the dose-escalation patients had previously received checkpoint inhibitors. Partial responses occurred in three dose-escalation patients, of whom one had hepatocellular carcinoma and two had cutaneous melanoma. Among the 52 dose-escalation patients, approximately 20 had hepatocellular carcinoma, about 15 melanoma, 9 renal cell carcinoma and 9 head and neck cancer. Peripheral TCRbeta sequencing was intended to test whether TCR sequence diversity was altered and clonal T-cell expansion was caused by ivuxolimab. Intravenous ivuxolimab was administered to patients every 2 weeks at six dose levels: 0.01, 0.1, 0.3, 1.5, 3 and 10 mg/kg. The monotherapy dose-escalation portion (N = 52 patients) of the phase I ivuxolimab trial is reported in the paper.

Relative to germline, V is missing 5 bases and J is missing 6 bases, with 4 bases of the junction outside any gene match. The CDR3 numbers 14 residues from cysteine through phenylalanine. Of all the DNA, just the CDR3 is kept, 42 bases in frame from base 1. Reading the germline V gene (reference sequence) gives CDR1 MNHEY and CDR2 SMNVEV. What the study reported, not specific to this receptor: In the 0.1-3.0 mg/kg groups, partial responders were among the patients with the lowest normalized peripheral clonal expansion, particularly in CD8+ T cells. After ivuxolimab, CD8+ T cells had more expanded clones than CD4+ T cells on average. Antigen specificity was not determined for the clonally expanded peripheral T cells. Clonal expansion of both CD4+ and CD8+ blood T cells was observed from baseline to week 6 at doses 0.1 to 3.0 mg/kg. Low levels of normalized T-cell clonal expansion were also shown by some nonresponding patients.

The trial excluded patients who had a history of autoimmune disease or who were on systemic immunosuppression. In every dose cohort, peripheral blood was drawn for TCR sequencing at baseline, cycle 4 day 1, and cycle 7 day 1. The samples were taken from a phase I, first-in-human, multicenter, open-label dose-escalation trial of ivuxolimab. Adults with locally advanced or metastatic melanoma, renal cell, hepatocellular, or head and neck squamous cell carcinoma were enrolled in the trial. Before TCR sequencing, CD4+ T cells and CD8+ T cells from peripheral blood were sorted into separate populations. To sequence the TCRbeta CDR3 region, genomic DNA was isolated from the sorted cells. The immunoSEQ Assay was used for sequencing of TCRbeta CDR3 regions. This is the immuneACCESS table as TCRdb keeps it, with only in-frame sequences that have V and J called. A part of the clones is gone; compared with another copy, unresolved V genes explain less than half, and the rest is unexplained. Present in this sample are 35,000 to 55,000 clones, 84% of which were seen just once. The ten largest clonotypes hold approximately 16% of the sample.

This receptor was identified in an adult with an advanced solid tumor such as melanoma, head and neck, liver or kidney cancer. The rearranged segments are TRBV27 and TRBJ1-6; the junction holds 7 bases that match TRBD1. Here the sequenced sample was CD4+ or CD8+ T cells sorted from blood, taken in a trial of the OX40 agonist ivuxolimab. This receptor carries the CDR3 CASSRQGGNSPLHF. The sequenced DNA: TGTGCCAGCAGTCGACAGGGTGGTAATTCACCCCTCCACTTT.